The TCR beta chain described here comes from a study of shared clonotypes between healthy human individuals. Study-level information: Donors had three CD4 naive, three CD4 memory, two CD8 naive and one CD8 memory plate apiece.

Only a few counts were recorded for this clone. As yet, its antigen is unknown. Study-wide results and caveats: Sequencing of the sorted subsets was shown by rarefaction to be incomplete despite large depth.

From germline, CDR1 is SGHRS and CDR2 YFSETQ. The CDR3 covers 14 residues. Trimming left V 1 base short and J 8 bases short, with 13 bases between. The table came from immunoSEQ multiplex PCR; TCRdb's copy has only in-frame clones and leaves some out. The sample includes about 710,000 clones, 60% to 75% of them seen just once. Material for sequencing was memory CD4+ T cells sorted from blood. As for subset: CD45RA-negative fraction. This chain joins TRBV5-1 and TRBJ2-1; the D gene is possibly TRBD2 (6 bases). The TCR originated in a woman in her 30s in good health. Here the CDR3 DNA reads TGCGCCAGCAGCTTGTTTCGGGGGAGCGATGAGCAGTTCTTC. It codes for CASSLFRGSDEQFF.